Following are 2 T cell receptor beta chains from one sample sequenced in a study of cytomegalovirus exposure and HLA in healthy donors. Primers included in the PCR were 60 Vbeta and 13 Jbeta primers. Clones were sequenced by immunoSEQ multiplex PCR, and TCRdb holds only the in-frame ones, with some missing. The sample contains over 150,000 clones, less than 85% of which appear only once. The sequencing input was PBMCs. These TCRs come from a girl aged 5 to 17 in good health and CMV-seropositive.

V gene TRBV30 combines with J gene TRBJ1-5, with a possible D match to TRBD1 (6 bases). The CDR3 loop spans 13 amino acids. The V end lost 5 bases, the J end lost 1 base, and 9 bases lay between the germline ends. Germline assignment: CDR1 GTSNPN and CDR2 SVGIG (reference sequence). The CDR3, as DNA: TGTGCCTGGGGGGGCGGGAGCAATCAGCCCCAGCATTTT. Translated: CAWGGGSNQPQHF.

The V and J genes are TRBV18 and TRBJ2-7; the match to TRBD1 covers 7 bases. CDR1 is KGHSH, CDR2 LQKENI, per germline. J lost 7 bases, V lost 1 base, and 7 bases had no gene match. The CDR3 consists of 14 residues. The CDR3: CASSPRTGIWEQYF. In nucleotides, the CDR3 is TGTGCCAGCTCACCACGGACAGGTATTTGGGAGCAGTACTTC.